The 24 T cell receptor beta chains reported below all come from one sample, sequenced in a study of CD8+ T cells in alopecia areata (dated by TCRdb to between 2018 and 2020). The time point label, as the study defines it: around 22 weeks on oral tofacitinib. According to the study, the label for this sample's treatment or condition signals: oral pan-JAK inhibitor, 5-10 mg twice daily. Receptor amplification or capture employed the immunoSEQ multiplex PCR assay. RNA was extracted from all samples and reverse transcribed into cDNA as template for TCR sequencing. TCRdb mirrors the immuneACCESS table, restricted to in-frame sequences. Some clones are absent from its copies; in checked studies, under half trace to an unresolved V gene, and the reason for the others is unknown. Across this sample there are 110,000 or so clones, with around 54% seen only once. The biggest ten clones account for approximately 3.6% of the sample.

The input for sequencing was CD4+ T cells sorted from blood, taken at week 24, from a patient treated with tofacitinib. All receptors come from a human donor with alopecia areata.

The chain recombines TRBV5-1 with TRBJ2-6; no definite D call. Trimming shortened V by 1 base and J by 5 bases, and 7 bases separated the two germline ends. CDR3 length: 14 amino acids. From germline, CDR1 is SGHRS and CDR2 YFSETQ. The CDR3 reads CASSLTPRANVLTF. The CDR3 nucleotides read TGCGCCAGCAGCTTGACTCCACGGGCCAACGTCCTGACTTTC.

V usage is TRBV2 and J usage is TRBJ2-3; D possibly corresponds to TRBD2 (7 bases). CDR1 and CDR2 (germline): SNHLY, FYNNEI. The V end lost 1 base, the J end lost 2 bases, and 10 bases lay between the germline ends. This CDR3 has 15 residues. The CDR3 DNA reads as TGTGCCAGCAGTGAAGGCGGGGGACACACAGATACGCAGTATTTT. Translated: CASSEGGGHTDTQYF. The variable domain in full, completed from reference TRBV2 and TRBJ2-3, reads EPEVTQTPSHQVTQMGQEVILRCVPISNHLYFYWYRQILGQKVEFLVSFYNNEISEKSEIFDDQFSVERPDGSNFTLKIRSTKLEDSAMYFCASSEGGGHTDTQYFGPGTRLTVL.

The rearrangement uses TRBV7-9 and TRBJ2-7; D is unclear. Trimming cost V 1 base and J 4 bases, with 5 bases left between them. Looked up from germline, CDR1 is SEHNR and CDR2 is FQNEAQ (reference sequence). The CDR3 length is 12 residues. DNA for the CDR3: TGTGCCAGCAGCTTAGGGTATTACGAGCAGTACTTC. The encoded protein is CASSLGYYEQYF.

In nucleotides, the CDR3 is TGTGCCTGGAGTGTACATGGGGAGACCCAGTACTTC. It codes for CAWSVHGETQYF. V gene TRBV30 combines with J gene TRBJ2-5; D unclear. V gave up 0 bases and J gave up 5 bases, with 7 bases separating them. CDR1 is GTSNPN, CDR2 SVGIG, per germline (reference sequence). The CDR3 contains 12 residues.

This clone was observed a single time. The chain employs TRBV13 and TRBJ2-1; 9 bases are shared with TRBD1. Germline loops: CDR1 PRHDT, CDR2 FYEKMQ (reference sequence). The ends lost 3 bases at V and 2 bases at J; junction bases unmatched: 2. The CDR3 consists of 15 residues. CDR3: CASSFGTGPYNEQFF. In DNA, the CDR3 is TGTGCCAGCAGCTTCGGGACAGGGCCCTACAATGAGCAGTTCTTC.

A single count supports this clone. CDR3 sequence: CASSGFRDRGPDTQYF. Written as DNA, the CDR3 is TGTGCCAGCAGTGGGTTCCGGGACAGGGGGCCAGATACGCAGTATTTT. The genes are TRBV27 and TRBJ2-3, with 12 positions matching TRBD1. Looked up from germline, CDR1 is MNHEY and CDR2 is SMNVEV (reference sequence). There are 16 residues in the CDR3. J gave up 4 bases and V 5 bases, and 7 bases lay outside the gene matches.

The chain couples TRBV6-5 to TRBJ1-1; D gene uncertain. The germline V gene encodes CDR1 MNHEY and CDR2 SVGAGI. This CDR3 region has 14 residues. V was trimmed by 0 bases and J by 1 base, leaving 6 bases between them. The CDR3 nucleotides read TGTGCCAGCAGTTACTCATATGAGAACACTGAAGCTTTCTTT. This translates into CASSYSYENTEAFF.

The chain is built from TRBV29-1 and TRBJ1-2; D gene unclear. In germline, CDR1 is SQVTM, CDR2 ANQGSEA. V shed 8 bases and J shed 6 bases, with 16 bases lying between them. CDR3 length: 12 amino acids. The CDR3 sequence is CSPRRASNGYTF. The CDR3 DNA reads TGCAGCCCCCGCCGGGCCTCGAATGGCTACACCTTC.

DNA of the CDR3: TGTGCCAGCAAGGGGCGGTCAGGGAACACCGGGGAGCTGTTTTTT. As protein: CASKGRSGNTGELFF. J is TRBJ2-2 and V is TRBV2; possibly TRBD1 for D (5 bases). In germline, CDR1 is SNHLY, CDR2 FYNNEI. V gave up 7 bases and J gave up 1 base, with 13 bases separating them. The CDR3 consists of 15 residues.

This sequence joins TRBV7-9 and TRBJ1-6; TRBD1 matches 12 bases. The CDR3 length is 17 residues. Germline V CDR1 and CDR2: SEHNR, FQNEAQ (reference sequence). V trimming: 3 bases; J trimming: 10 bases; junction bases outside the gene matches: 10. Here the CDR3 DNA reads TGTGCCAGCAGCTTTCCTCCGGGACAGGGGGCTAGGTCACCCCTCCACTTT. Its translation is CASSFPPGQGARSPLHF. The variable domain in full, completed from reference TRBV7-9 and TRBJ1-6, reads DTGVSQNPRHKITKRGQNVTFRCDPISEHNRLYWYRQTLGQGPEFLTYFQNEAQLEKSRLLSDRFSAERPKGSFSTLEIQRTEQGDSAMYLCASSFPPGQGARSPLHFGNGTRLTVT.

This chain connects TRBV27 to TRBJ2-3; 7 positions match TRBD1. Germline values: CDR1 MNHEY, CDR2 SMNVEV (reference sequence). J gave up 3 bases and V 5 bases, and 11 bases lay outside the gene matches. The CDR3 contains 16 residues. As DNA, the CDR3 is TGTGCCAGCAGTCCCTTGGACAGGATTGGGACAGATACGCAGTATTTT. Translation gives CASSPLDRIGTDTQYF.

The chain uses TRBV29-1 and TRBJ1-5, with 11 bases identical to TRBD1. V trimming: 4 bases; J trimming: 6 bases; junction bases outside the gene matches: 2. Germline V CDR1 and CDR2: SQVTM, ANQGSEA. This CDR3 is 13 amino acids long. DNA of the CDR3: TGCAGCGTTGGGGACAGGGGGAGTCAGCCCCAGCATTTT. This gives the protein CSVGDRGSQPQHF. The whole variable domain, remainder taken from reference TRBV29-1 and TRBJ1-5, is SAVISQKPSRDICQRGTSLTIQCQVDSQVTMMFWYRQQPGQSLTLIATANQGSEATYESGFVIDKFPISRPNLTFSTLTVSNMSPEDSSIYLCSVGDRGSQPQHFGDGTRLSIL.

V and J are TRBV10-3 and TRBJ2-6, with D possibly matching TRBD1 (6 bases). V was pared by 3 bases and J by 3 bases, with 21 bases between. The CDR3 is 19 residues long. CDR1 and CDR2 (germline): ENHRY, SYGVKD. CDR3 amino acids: CAISESEGQTPRGANVLTF. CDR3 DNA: TGTGCCATCAGTGAAAGTGAGGGACAAACGCCTCGTGGGGCCAACGTCCTGACTTTC.

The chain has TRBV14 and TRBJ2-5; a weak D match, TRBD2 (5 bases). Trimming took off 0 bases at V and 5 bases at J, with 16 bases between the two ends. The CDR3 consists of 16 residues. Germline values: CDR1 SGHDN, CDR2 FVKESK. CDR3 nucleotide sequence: TGTGCCAGCAGCCAAGAGAGGGTAAAGGGTCGGGAGACCCAGTACTTC. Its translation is CASSQERVKGRETQYF.

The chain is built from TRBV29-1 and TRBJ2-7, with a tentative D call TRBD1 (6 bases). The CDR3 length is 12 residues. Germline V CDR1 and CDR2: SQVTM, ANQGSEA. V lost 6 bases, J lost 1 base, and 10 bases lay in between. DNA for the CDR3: TGCAGCGTCCAGGGGCTTTCCTACGAGCAGTACTTC. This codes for CSVQGLSYEQYF.

The CDR3 region has the DNA TGTGCCAGCAGCCTGAACACCGGGGAGCTGTTTTTT. Translating gives CASSLNTGELFF. The chain carries TRBV11-2 and TRBJ2-2, with D uncertain. V was pared by 5 bases and J by 1 base, with 2 bases between. CDR3 length: 12 residues. Germline V gene data show CDR1 as SGHAT and CDR2 as FQNNGV.

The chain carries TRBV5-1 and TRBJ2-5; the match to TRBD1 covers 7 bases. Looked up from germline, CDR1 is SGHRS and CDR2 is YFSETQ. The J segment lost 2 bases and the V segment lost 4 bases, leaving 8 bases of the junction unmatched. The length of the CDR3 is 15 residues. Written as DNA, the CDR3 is TGCGCCAGCAGCCCGCTGACAGGGCAGCAAGAGACCCAGTACTTC. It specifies CASSPLTGQQETQYF.

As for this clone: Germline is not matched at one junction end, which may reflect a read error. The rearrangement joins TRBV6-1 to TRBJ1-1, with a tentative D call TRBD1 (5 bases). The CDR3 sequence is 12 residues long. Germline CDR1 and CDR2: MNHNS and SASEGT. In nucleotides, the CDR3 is TGTGCCAGCAGTGAAGACCGACAGTCCCCGCGATTT. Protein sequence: CASSEDRQSPRF.

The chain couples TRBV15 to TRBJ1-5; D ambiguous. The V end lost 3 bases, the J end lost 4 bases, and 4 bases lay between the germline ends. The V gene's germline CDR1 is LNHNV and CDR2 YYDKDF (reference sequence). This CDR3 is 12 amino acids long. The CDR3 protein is CATSRVNQPQHF. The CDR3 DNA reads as TGTGCCACCAGCAGGGTTAATCAGCCCCAGCATTTT.

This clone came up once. CDR3 protein: CASSYPGQPYGYTF. CDR3 sequence (DNA): TGTGCCAGCAGCTATCCGGGACAGCCCTATGGCTACACCTTC. The chain employs TRBV7-9 and TRBJ1-2; TRBD1 matches 7 bases. Germline CDR1 SEHNR, CDR2 FQNEAQ (reference sequence). Losses at the gene ends were 4 bases for V and 4 bases for J; bases not matched to a gene: 6. This CDR3 has 14 residues.

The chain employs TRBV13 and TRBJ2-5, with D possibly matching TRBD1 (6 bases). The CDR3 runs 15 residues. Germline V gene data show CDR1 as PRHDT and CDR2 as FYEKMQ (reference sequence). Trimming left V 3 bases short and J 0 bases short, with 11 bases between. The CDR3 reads CASSLGQMYQETQYF. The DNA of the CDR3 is TGTGCCAGCAGCTTGGGACAAATGTACCAAGAGACCCAGTACTTC.

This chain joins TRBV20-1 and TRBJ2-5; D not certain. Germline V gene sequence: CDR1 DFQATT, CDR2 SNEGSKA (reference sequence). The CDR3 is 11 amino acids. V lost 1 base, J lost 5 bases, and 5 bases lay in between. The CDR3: CSARGLETQYF. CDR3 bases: TGCAGTGCTAGAGGGCTGGAGACCCAGTACTTC.

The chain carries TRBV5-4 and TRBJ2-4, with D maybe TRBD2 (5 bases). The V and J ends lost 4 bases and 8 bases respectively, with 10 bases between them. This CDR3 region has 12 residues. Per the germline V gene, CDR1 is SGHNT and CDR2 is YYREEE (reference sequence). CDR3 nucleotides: TGTGCCAGCAGCGGTAGCGAGGACATTCAGTACTTC. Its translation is CASSGSEDIQYF.

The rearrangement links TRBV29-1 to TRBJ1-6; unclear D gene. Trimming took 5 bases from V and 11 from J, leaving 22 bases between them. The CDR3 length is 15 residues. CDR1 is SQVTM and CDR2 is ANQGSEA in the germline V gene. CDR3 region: CSVQRANPGHPPLHF. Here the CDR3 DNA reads TGCAGCGTTCAGAGGGCCAACCCTGGTCATCCACCCCTCCACTTT.